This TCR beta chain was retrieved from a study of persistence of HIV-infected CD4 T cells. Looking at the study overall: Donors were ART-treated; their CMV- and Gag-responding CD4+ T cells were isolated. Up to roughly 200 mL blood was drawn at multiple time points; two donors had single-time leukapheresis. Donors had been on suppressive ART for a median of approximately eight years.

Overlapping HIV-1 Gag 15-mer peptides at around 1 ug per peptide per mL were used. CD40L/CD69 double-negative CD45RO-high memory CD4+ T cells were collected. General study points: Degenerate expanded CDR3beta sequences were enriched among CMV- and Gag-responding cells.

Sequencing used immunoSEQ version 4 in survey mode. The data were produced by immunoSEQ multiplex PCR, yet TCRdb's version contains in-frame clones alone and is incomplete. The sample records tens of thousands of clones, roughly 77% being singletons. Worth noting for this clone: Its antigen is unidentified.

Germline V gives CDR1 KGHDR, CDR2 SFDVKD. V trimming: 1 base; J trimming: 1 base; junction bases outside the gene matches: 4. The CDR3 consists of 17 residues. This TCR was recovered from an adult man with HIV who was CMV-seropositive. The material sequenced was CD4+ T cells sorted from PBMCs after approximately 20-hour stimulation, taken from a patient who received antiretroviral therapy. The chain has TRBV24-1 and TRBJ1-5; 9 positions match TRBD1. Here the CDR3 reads CATSDFKGTGSNQPQHF. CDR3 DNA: TGTGCCACCAGTGATTTTAAGGGGACAGGGAGCAATCAGCCCCAGCATTTT.